This TCR beta chain was sequenced during a study of PD-1 blockade in classical Hodgkin lymphoma. General observations from the study: Healthy donors reportedly exceeded newly diagnosed patients in baseline TCR diversity. Researchers reported that CD4+ TCR diversity, though not CD8+, rose significantly by C4D1. Still unresolved is the cause of the repertoire differences, which may be disease activity or prior therapy.

As for time point: cycle 4 day 1 (C4D1), after five to seven weeks of nivolumab. Each and every patient relapsed after autologous stem cell transplantation, and patients got differing brentuximab vedotin exposure. Best responses were complete response, partial response or progressive disease. CDR1 and CDR2 (germline): ENHRY, SYGVKD. The CDR3 loop spans 13 amino acids. Trimming removed 4 bases at V and 8 bases at J, with 14 bases between. In the case of this clone: No antigen is known for it.

The data were produced by immunoSEQ multiplex PCR, yet TCRdb's version contains in-frame clones alone and is incomplete. The sample contains around 93,000 clones, around four fifths of which appear only once. The sample in question was peripheral blood mononuclear cells (PBMCs), obtained before the fourth cycle of nivolumab. The receptor comes from a human donor with classical Hodgkin lymphoma. The chain employs TRBV10-3 and TRBJ1-2, with TRBD1 as a possible D gene (5 bases). The CDR3 DNA sequence: TGTGCCATCAGTGCCGGAACAGGTCGGGGCTACACCTTC. Its protein is CAISAGTGRGYTF.